These 20 T cell receptor beta chains share one sample of origin, sequenced in a study of spatial heterogeneity in lung cancer. Using its own MiXCR run on the 5' RACE reads, TCRdb lists one record per CDR3 protein. The sample lists 77,000 or so distinct CDR3 sequences; 15% to 20% were seen once. Time point noted: sample taken at primary tumor resection. Unsorted whole RNA of tumor, nontumor lung or frozen PBMC was sequenced. The source was PBMCs, collected at surgery. The origin of the receptors is a male donor with early-stage non-small cell lung cancer.

This clonotype has a handful of counts. The rearrangement uses TRBV7-6 and TRBJ1-1; D unclear. Between the trimmed V and J ends, which lost 0 bases and 6 bases, there was a span of 17 bases. The germline gives CDR1 SGHVS, CDR2 FNYEAQ. The CDR3 spans 16 residues. The CDR3 nucleotides are TGTGCCAGCAGCTTAGCGGGCTCAGCAAGACCAGCTGAAGCTTTCTTT. It yields the protein CASSLAGSARPAEAFF.

This clonotype was counted a few times. The J gene is TRBJ2-3, the V gene TRBV3-1; TRBD2 agrees at 7 bases. This CDR3 contains 15 residues. V dropped 5 bases and J dropped 0; count of bases not matched to a gene: 5. In germline, CDR1 is LGHDT, CDR2 YNNKEL (reference sequence). The CDR3 here is CASSNLAASTDTQYF. In DNA form, the CDR3 reads TGTGCCAGCAGCAACCTAGCGGCTAGCACAGATACGCAGTATTTT.

V and J are TRBV29-1 and TRBJ1-1, with a tentative D call TRBD1 (5 bases). Per the germline V gene, CDR1 is SQVTM and CDR2 is ANQGSEA. V shed 6 bases and J shed 0 bases, with 17 bases lying between them. CDR3 size: 15 residues. This chain's CDR3 is CSVRQGAGLNTEAFF. In nucleotides, the CDR3 is TGCAGCGTCCGGCAAGGGGCTGGTTTGAACACTGAAGCTTTCTTT.

The V gene is TRBV29-1, the J gene TRBJ2-3; D is perhaps TRBD2 (7 bases). The V gene lost 3 bases and the J gene lost 4 bases, with 14 bases spanning the gap. The CDR3 length is 14 residues. The germline CDR1 and CDR2 sequences are SQVTM and ANQGSEA. DNA for the CDR3: TGCAGCGTTGACGGGGGGCGCTCGGCAGATACGCAGTATTTT. Residues: CSVDGGRSADTQYF.

This clonotype was detected only a few times. The rearrangement joins TRBV12-3 or TRBV12-4 to TRBJ2-7, with D tentatively TRBD2 (5 bases). The V end was cut by 4 bases, the J end by 0 bases, with 7 bases between. CDR3 size: 13 residues. CDR3 bases: TGTGCCAGCAGTTATGAGGGCTCCTACGAGCAGTACTTC. Amino acid sequence: CASSYEGSYEQYF.

This clonotype was found a few times. The CDR3 DNA is TGCAGCGTCTGCACTAGCGGGAGGGCCTTTGTTTTCGATGAGCAGTTCTTC. This encodes CSVCTSGRAFVFDEQFF. The chain employs TRBV29-1 and TRBJ2-1; the match to TRBD2 covers 13 bases. The ends lost 6 bases at V and 8 bases at J; junction bases unmatched: 16. In germline, CDR1 is SQVTM, CDR2 ANQGSEA. This CDR3 region has 17 residues.

The chain employs TRBV5-4 and TRBJ1-5; D uncertain. Trimming removed 3 bases at V and 3 bases at J, with 4 bases between. Per the germline V gene, CDR1 is SGHNT and CDR2 is YYREEE (reference sequence). This CDR3 region has 12 residues. CDR3 in DNA: TGTGCCAGCAGCTCACCCAATCAGCCCCAGCATTTT. Translating gives CASSSPNQPQHF.

This clonotype was counted many times. The chain joins TRBV6-1 to TRBJ2-3; perhaps TRBD2 as D (6 bases). The CDR3 has 16 amino acids. Trimming removed 1 base at V and 6 bases at J, with 17 bases between. Germline lookup yields CDR1 MNHNS and CDR2 SASEGT. Here the CDR3 reads CASSEEGRRARDTQYF. The CDR3 nucleotides are TGTGCCAGCAGTGAAGAGGGGCGGAGGGCCCGGGATACGCAGTATTTT.

This clonotype was detected ten times or more. V and J are TRBV6-6 and TRBJ1-2; weak D call: TRBD1 (6 bases). V lost 0 bases and J 4 bases, leaving 9 bases between the germline ends. The length of the CDR3 is 14 residues. Germline lookup yields CDR1 MNHNY and CDR2 SVGAGI (reference sequence). The CDR3 loop is CASSYSTGTYGYTF. The CDR3 DNA is TGTGCCAGCAGTTACTCCACAGGGACCTATGGCTACACCTTC.

This chain links TRBV6-5 with TRBJ1-1, with unresolved D. CDR1 and CDR2 (germline): MNHEY, SVGAGI. The V end was cut by 4 bases, the J end by 4 bases, with 10 bases between. The CDR3 extends over 13 amino acids. CDR3: CASSSSKGTEAFF. In DNA form, the CDR3 reads TGTGCCAGCAGTTCGAGCAAGGGCACTGAAGCTTTCTTT.

This clonotype showed up many times. In DNA, the CDR3 is TGTGCCAGCAGTTTAGTTGGGGGCCGGACTGAAGCTTTCTTT. This codes for CASSLVGGRTEAFF. The chain combines TRBV12-3 or TRBV12-4 with TRBJ1-1, with TRBD1 as a possible D gene (6 bases). The length of the CDR3 is 14 residues. V was cut by 1 base and J by 5 bases, with 11 bases left in between.

This clonotype was seen a handful of times. The V and J genes are TRBV12-3 or TRBV12-4 and TRBJ1-5; D may be TRBD1 (6 bases). V was pared by 5 bases and J by 6 bases, with 14 bases between. CDR3 length: 14 residues. The CDR3 DNA follows: TGTGCCAGCAGTAGTACAGGGAAGCTTCAGCCCCAGCATTTT. Encoded protein: CASSSTGKLQPQHF.

As regards this clonotype: The germline gene is not matched at one end of the junction; a read error may be the cause. The chain combines TRBV6-2 or TRBV6-3 with TRBJ2-6; the D is unclear. This CDR3 comprises 16 residues. CDR1 and CDR2 (germline): MNHEY, SVGEGT. The CDR3 loop is CTSSSPGSSGANVLTF. The CDR3 bases are TGTACCAGCAGTTCTCCCGGGTCCTCTGGGGCCAACGTCCTGACTTTC.

This chain connects TRBV5-1 to TRBJ2-7; 8 bases align to TRBD2. The V gene's germline CDR1 is SGHRS and CDR2 YFSETQ. CDR3 length: 15 amino acids. Unmatched junction bases numbered 10, after V lost 5 bases and J lost 3 bases. CDR3 DNA sequence: TGCGCCAGCAGGCGTGGGGGTAGCGGGGACTACGAGCAGTACTTC. Its translation is CASRRGGSGDYEQYF. Filled out from reference TRBV5-1 and TRBJ2-7, the complete variable domain reads KAGVTQTPRYLIKTRGQQVTLSCSPISGHRSVSWYQQTPGQGLQFLFEYFSETQRNKGNFPGRFSGRQFSNSRSEMNVSTLELGDSALYLCASRRGGSGDYEQYFGPGTRLTVT.

This clonotype counts as medium-sized. This chain connects TRBV10-3 to TRBJ1-2; perhaps TRBD1 as D (5 bases). In germline, CDR1 is ENHRY, CDR2 SYGVKD. The V end lost 6 bases, the J end lost 6 bases, and 26 bases lay between the germline ends. This CDR3 spans 17 amino acids. CDR3 DNA: TGTGCCATCAGGAATAACACAATCAGGGCAAGGTCGGATGGCTACACCTTC. Residues: CAIRNNTIRARSDGYTF.

This clonotype has a count of ten or more. This chain uses TRBV29-1 with TRBJ1-1; perhaps TRBD1 as D (5 bases). CDR3 length: 13 residues. Germline V CDR1 and CDR2: SQVTM, ANQGSEA. V lost 5 bases and J 0 bases, leaving 10 bases between the germline ends. The CDR3 nucleotides are TGCAGCGTTAGTACAGGAATGAACACTGAAGCTTTCTTT. It encodes CSVSTGMNTEAFF.

Many counts were recorded for this clonotype. The chain links TRBV3-1 to TRBJ2-7; D perhaps matches TRBD1 (5 bases). This CDR3 comprises 16 residues. With 4 bases removed from V and 3 bases from J, the gap between germline ends came to 19 bases. Per germline, CDR1 LGHDT and CDR2 YNNKEL (reference sequence). The DNA for the CDR3 is TGTGCCAGCAGCCCTGAAGGGCAGGACAACCTCTACGAGCAGTACTTC. Translation: CASSPEGQDNLYEQYF.

CDR3: CASSLAGAFNSPLHF. The CDR3 coding sequence is TGTGCCAGCAGCTTAGCGGGAGCTTTCAATTCACCCCTCCACTTT. The chain employs TRBV7-9 and TRBJ1-6; D is ambiguous. The CDR3 totals 15 residues. The V end was cut by 0 bases, the J end by 7 bases, with 10 bases between. The germline V gene encodes CDR1 SEHNR and CDR2 FQNEAQ (reference sequence). Full variable domain (remainder filled in from reference TRBV7-9 and TRBJ1-6): DTGVSQNPRHKITKRGQNVTFRCDPISEHNRLYWYRQTLGQGPEFLTYFQNEAQLEKSRLLSDRFSAERPKGSFSTLEIQRTEQGDSAMYLCASSLAGAFNSPLHFGNGTRLTVT.

This clonotype has more than one count but fewer than ten. The chain carries TRBV11-2 and TRBJ1-1; D not resolved. Trimming removed 5 bases from V and 0 bases from J, with 13 bases in between. This CDR3 is built from 15 residues. Germline V gives CDR1 SGHAT, CDR2 FQNNGV. In DNA, the CDR3 is TGTGCCAGCAGCGGGGTACGGAGCATGAACACTGAAGCTTTCTTT. The encoded protein is CASSGVRSMNTEAFF.

This clonotype has at least ten counts. J is TRBJ2-3 and V is TRBV20-1; D not certain. The CDR3 extends over 14 amino acids. Germline-derived CDR1 and CDR2 are DFQATT and SNEGSKA (reference sequence). V lost 5 bases and J lost 0, with 12 bases in between. The chain's CDR3 is CSARMSASTDTQYF. The DNA for the CDR3 is TGCAGTGCTCGTATGTCCGCTAGCACAGATACGCAGTATTTT.